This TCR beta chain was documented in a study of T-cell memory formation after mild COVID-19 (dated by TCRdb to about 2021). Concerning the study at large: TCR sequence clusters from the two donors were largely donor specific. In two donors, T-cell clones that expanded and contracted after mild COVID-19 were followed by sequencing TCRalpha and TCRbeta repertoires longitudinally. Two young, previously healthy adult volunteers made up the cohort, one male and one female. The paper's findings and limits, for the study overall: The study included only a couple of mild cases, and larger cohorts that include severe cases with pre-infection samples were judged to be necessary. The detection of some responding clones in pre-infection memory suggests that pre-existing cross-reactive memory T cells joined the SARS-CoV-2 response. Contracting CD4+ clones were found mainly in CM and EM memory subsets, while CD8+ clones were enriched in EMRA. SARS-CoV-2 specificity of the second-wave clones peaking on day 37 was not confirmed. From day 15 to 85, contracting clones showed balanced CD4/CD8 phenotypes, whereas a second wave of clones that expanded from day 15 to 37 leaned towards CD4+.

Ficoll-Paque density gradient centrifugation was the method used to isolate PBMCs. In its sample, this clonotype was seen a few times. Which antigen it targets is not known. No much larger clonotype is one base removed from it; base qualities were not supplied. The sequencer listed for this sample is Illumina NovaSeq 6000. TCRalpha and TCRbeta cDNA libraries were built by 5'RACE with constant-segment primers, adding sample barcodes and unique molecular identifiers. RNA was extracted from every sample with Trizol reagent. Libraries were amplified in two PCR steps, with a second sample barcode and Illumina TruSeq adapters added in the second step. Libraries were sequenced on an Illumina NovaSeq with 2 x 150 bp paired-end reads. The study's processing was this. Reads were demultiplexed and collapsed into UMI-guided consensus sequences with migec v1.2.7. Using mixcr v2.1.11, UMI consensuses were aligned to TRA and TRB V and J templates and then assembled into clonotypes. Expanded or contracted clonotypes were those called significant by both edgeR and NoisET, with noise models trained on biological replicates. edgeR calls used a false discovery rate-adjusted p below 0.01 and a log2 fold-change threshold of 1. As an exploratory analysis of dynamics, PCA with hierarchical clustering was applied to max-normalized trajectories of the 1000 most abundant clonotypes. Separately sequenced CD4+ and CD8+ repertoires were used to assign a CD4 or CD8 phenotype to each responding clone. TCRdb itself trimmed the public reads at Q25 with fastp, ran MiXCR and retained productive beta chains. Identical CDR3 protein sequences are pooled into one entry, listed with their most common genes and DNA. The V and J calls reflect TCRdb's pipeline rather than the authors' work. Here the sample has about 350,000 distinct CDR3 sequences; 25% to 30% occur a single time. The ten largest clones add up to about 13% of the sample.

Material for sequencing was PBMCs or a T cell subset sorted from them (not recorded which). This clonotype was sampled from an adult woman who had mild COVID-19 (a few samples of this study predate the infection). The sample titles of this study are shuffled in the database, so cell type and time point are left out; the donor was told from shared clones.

This receptor has the CDR3 CASRRGGSGANVLTF. The DNA sequence is given as TGTGCCAGCAGGCGCGGTGGCTCTGGGGCCAACGTCCTGACTTTC. The sequence is built from TRBV6-1 and TRBJ2-6; the D gene identity is not certain. The germline V gene gives CDR1 as MNHNS and CDR2 as SASEGT. Trimming takes 6 bases from V and 0 bases from J, and the germline ends sit 9 bases apart. Its CDR3 holds 15 amino acids, cysteine through phenylalanine. Of all the DNA, just the CDR3 is kept, 45 bases in frame from base 1.